Listed below are T cell receptor beta chains from one sample, sequenced in a study of OX40 agonist ivuxolimab in advanced cancers. The protocol was immunoSEQ multiplex PCR, while the TCRdb copy is restricted to in-frame clones and leaves out a portion. The sample includes tens of thousands of clones, more than 75% of them seen just once. The specimen was CD4+ or CD8+ T cells sorted from blood, collected in a trial of the OX40 agonist ivuxolimab. The receptors stem from an adult with an advanced solid tumor such as melanoma, head and neck, liver or kidney cancer. Both conserved end residues are part of each CDR3. Each record gives: V gene, J gene, D gene, CDR3 protein, CDR3 DNA. A D gene is named only where the DNA matches it firmly.

TRBV11-2,TRBJ2-3,.,CASSFHSTDTQYF,TGTGCCAGCAGCTTTCATAGCACAGATACGCAGTATTTT
TRBV7-9,TRBJ2-7,.,CASSLDGDTYEQYF,TGTGCCAGCAGCCTCGACGGGGACACCTACGAGCAGTACTTC
TRBV4-3,TRBJ2-3,.,CASSQDSGRTQYF,TGCGCCAGCAGCCAAGATTCGGGGAGAACGCAGTATTTT
TRBV9,TRBJ2-3,TRBD2,CASSPRLAGTTDTQYF,TGTGCCAGCAGCCCCCGACTAGCGGGGACCACAGATACGCAGTATTTT
TRBV4-3,TRBJ2-1,TRBD2,CASSQAPAGVLYNEQFF,TGCGCCAGCAGCCAAGCCCCAGCGGGAGTCCTTTACAATGAGCAGTTCTTC
TRBV28,TRBJ1-1,TRBD1,CASRPGTENTEAFF,TGTGCCAGCAGACCCGGGACAGAGAACACTGAAGCTTTCTTT
TRBV11-2,TRBJ2-1,.,CASSSPGQNYNEQFF,TGTGCCAGCAGCTCACCCGGACAGAACTACAATGAGCAGTTCTTC
TRBV6-6,TRBJ1-1,.,CASKPGHTEAFF,TGTGCCAGCAAACCAGGGCACACTGAAGCTTTCTTT
TRBV5-1,TRBJ2-1,.,CASSSPSIVQQFF,TGCGCCAGCAGCTCCCCCTCAATTGTGCAGCAGTTCTTC
TRBV30,TRBJ1-2,.,CAWSGTGDYGYTF,TGTGCCTGGAGTGGCACCGGGGACTATGGCTACACCTTC
TRBV5-1,TRBJ2-2,.,CASSLAPAQTNTGELFF,TGCGCCAGCAGCTTGGCGCCAGCCCAAACGAACACCGGGGAGCTGTTTTTT
TRBV5-1,TRBJ2-5,.,CASSFYGTPQETQYF,TGCGCCAGCAGCTTTTACGGGACTCCACAAGAGACCCAGTACTTC
TRBV7-8,TRBJ2-7,.,CASSLADIYEQYF,TGTGCCAGCAGCTTAGCAGACATCTACGAGCAGTACTTC